The clone carrying this T cell receptor (beta chain) was counted a single time. Its antigen is still unknown. The junction departs from germline at one end; a sequencing error may be responsible. The sample belongs to a study of shared clonotypes between healthy human individuals. Study observations and caveats: Sorted-subset sequencing, rarefaction showed, was incomplete despite large depth.

Splitting of CD4+ cells produced CD45RA+ naive and CD45RA-negative memory subsets. CDR1 is SSHAT and CDR2 is FNYEAQ in the germline V gene (reference sequence). The CDR3 covers 16 residues. Sequencing was performed with immunoSEQ multiplex PCR; in TCRdb, only in-frame clones are kept and a portion is missing. The data hold around 2.3 million clones, with around 95% observed a single time. Sequencing was performed on naive CD4+ T cells sorted from blood. Indicated subset: CD45RA+ positively selected. The rearrangement joins TRBV7-7 to TRBJ2-7; 10 nucleotides match TRBD2. The TCR comes from a man aged 18 to 35 in good health. Here the CDR3 reads CASSLDPASGSREQYF. CDR3 coding DNA: TGTGCTAGCAGCTTAGATCCGGCTAGCGGGAGTCGCGAGCAGTACTTC.